This T cell receptor beta chain was identified in a study of molecular identifiers for immune sequencing clone quantification. Naive CD8 T cell sorting was performed on the CD8+CD4-CCR7+CD45RA+ phenotype. TCRdb recomputed calls from the PCR reads with MiXCR, one row per CDR3 protein. This table has roughly 630,000 distinct CDR3 sequences, about 25% appearing once. Points on this clonotype: In this CDR3 the conserved last residue, phenylalanine or tryptophan, is missing, so a read error is likely.

The germline V gene encodes CDR1 DFQATT and CDR2 SNEGSKA (reference sequence). The CDR3 extends over 14 amino acids. V was clipped by 2 bases and J by 9 bases; unmatched bases: 8. The rearrangement uses TRBV20-1 and TRBJ2-7; 12 bases align to TRBD2. The sequenced sample was naive CD8+ T cells from blood, with Jurkat cell RNA spiked in. Subset described: FACS-sorted CD8+CD4-CCR7+CD45RA+ naive T cells. The sequence was collected from a human donor in good health. Some libraries in this study had Jurkat cell RNA spiked in. CDR3 residues: CSARRTSGIDWQYS. CDR3 in DNA: TGCAGTGCTAGACGGACTAGCGGGATCGATTGGCAGTACTCC.